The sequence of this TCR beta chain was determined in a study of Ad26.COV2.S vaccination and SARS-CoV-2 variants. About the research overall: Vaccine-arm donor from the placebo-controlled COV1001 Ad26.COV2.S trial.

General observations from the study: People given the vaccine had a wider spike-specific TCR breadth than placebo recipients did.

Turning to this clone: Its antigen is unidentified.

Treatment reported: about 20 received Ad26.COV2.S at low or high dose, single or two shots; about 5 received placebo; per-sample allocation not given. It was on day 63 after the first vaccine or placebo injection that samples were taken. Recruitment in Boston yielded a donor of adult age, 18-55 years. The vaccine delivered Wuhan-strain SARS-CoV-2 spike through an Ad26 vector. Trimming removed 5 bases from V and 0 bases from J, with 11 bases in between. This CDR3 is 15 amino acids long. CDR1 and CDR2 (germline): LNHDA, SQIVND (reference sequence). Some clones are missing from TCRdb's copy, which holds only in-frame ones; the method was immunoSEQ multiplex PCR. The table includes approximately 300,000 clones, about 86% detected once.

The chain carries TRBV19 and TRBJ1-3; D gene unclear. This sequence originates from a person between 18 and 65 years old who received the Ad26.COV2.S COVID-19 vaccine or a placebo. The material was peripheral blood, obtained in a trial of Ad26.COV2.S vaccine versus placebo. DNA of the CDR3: TGTGCCAGTAGTGAGAACGGGATCTCTGGAAACACCATATATTTT. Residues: CASSENGISGNTIYF.